Sequencing of this TCR beta chain was carried out in a study of blood T cell repertoires in COVID-19. Study background: Specimens from acute and convalescent COVID-19 originated in the United States, Italy and Spain.

In Seattle, patients joined the study during active infection and were tracked longitudinally. V dropped 1 base and J dropped 7 bases, with 20 bases sitting between them. From germline, CDR1 is GTSNPN and CDR2 SVGIG (reference sequence). The length of the CDR3 is 16 residues. Methods used by the authors: Amplifying reference gene primers gave estimates of nucleated cell counts. Assay: immunoSEQ multiplex PCR; the TCRdb copy retains only in-frame clones and omits some. The V and J calls and clone size come from that table; D and trimming were worked out from the DNA. The sample lists 300,000 to 450,000 clones; about 89% were seen once. This clone has more than one count but fewer than ten.

This sequence originates from a woman aged 30 to 39 with COVID-19, enrolled during active disease. V usage is TRBV30 and J usage is TRBJ1-5, with D hard to call. Material: peripheral blood. CDR3 residues: CAWSGPGIGPGQPQHF. The DNA of the CDR3 is TGTGCCTGGAGTGGGCCCGGCATCGGCCCGGGGCAGCCCCAGCATTTT.